Following are 2 T cell receptor beta chains from one sample sequenced in a study of CD39 and CD103 CD8 tumor-infiltrating T cells. Using immunoSEQ multiplex PCR, the repertoire was profiled, and TCRdb retains in-frame clones only, with some absent. This table holds several hundred clones, around 67% found once. Sequencing was carried out using CD39+ CD103+ CD8+ T cells sorted from the tumor. Subset defined: CD103+CD39+ double-positive CD45RA- CD8 T cells. The origin of the receptors is a human donor with head and neck squamous cell carcinoma.

V is TRBV4-2 and J is TRBJ2-5; the D gene is possibly TRBD2 (6 bases). The germline V gene has CDR1 LGHNA and CDR2 YNFKEQ. V lost 0 bases and J lost 0, with 11 bases in between. The CDR3 contains 16 residues. The CDR3 sequence is CASSQEGGEYQETQYF. CDR3 coding DNA: TGTGCCAGCAGCCAAGAGGGCGGGGAATACCAAGAGACCCAGTACTTC.

The chain has TRBV7-6 and TRBJ2-3; D ambiguous. Trimming took 0 bases from V and 2 from J, leaving 3 bases between them. The V gene's germline CDR1 is SGHVS and CDR2 FNYEAQ. The CDR3 totals 13 residues. CDR3 residues: CASSLANTDTQYF. CDR3 nucleotides: TGTGCCAGCAGCTTAGCTAACACAGATACGCAGTATTTT. The entire variable domain, with the rest obtained from reference TRBV7-6 and TRBJ2-3, is as follows: GAGVSQSPRYKVTKRGQDVALRCDPISGHVSLYWYRQALGQGPEFLTYFNYEAQQDKSGLPNDRFSAERPEGSISTLTIQRTEQRDSAMYRCASSLANTDTQYFGPGTRLTVL.